Presented here are 24 T cell receptor beta chains from one specimen sequenced in a study of metastatic and nonmetastatic thyroid tumors. Thyroid surgery was performed in patients who had received no treatment beforehand. TCRdb re-clonotyped the PCR reads through MiXCR. The sample consists of some 20,000 clones, approximately 14% of them appearing once. Sequencing was done on a sample of blood. These receptors were collected from a female donor with papillary thyroid cancer or a benign thyroid nodule (not recorded which). Some clones in this sample may be carry-over from other donors' samples.

V usage is TRBV30 and J usage is TRBJ1-5; no clear D. This CDR3 has 15 residues. V lost 3 bases and J lost 0, with 12 bases in between. CDR1 is GTSNPN, CDR2 SVGIG, per germline (reference sequence). CDR3 residues: CAWSPGSDSNQPQHF. CDR3 nucleotide sequence: TGTGCCTGGAGCCCAGGTTCGGATAGCAATCAGCCCCAGCATTTT.

Relative to its sample, this clone is medium-sized. The chain couples TRBV28 to TRBJ1-5; tentative D call: TRBD1 (5 bases). From germline, CDR1 is MDHEN and CDR2 SYDVKM. Trimming removed 2 bases from V and 7 bases from J, with 12 bases in between. The CDR3 has 14 amino acids. In DNA form, the CDR3 reads TGTGCCAGCAGTTTACAGGGTTTCGGGCAGCCCCAGCATTTT. This gives the protein CASSLQGFGQPQHF. Full variable domain (remainder filled in from reference TRBV28 and TRBJ1-5): DVKVTQSSRYLVKRTGEKVFLECVQDMDHENMFWYRQDPGLGLRLIYFSYDVKMKEKGDIPEGYSVSREKKERFSLILESASTNQTSMYLCASSLQGFGQPQHFGDGTRLSIL.

The V gene is TRBV7-9, the J gene TRBJ2-1, with 9 bases that match TRBD2. Trimming removed 4 bases from V and 4 bases from J; junction bases left unmatched: 2. The CDR3 is 14 residues long. Germline V gene lookup returns CDR1 SEHNR and CDR2 FQNEAQ (reference sequence). The CDR3 reads CASSSTSGYNEQFF. CDR3 nucleotides: TGTGCCAGCAGCTCGACTAGCGGTTACAATGAGCAGTTCTTC.

This clone was seen ten or more times. The genes are TRBV29-1 and TRBJ2-7, with D tentatively TRBD1 or TRBD2 (5 bases each). V was shortened by 3 bases and J by 5 bases, with 11 bases between the two germline ends. Germline CDR1 reads SQVTM; CDR2 reads ANQGSEA. The CDR3 has 12 amino acids. CDR3 sequence: CSVDEGTHEQYF. CDR3 nucleotides: TGCAGCGTTGATGAAGGGACCCACGAGCAGTACTTC.

This clone has a count of ten or more. The chain couples TRBV4-3 to TRBJ2-7, with TRBD2 matching 10 bases. The V segment lost 0 bases and the J segment 2 bases; nucleotides outside the gene matches: 1. Germline V gene data show CDR1 as LGHNA and CDR2 as YSLEER. This CDR3 contains 15 residues. This CDR3 is CASSQESGRAYEQYF. The CDR3 region has the DNA TGCGCCAGCAGCCAAGAAAGCGGGAGGGCCTACGAGCAGTACTTC.

This clone was seen ten or more times. This sample includes further DNA sequences coding for the same CDR3. The chain recombines TRBV2 with TRBJ2-6; tentatively, D is TRBD1 (6 bases). In germline, CDR1 is SNHLY, CDR2 FYNNEI. The V and J ends lost 5 bases and 3 bases respectively, with 11 bases between them. This CDR3 is built from 15 residues. CDR3 coding DNA: TGTGCCAGCAGTCCCCAGGGGCTTGGGGCCAACGTCCTGACTTTC. This gives the protein CASSPQGLGANVLTF.

This clone was seen only a few times. The V and J genes are TRBV6-1 and TRBJ1-1, with 7 bases matching TRBD1. CDR3 length: 13 amino acids. Germline CDR1 reads MNHNS; CDR2 reads SASEGT. V shed 6 bases, J shed 1 base, and the junction held 2 bases outside the gene matches. The CDR3 spells CASSWTGNTEAFF. Here the CDR3 DNA reads TGTGCCAGCAGCTGGACAGGGAACACTGAAGCTTTCTTT.

This clone was picked up many times. The same CDR3 can be traced to other DNA sequences in this sample. The rearrangement links TRBV5-8 to TRBJ1-3, with 9 nucleotides matching TRBD1. The germline CDR1 and CDR2 sequences are SGHTS and YDEGEE. This CDR3 is built from 15 residues. V trimming: 4 bases; J trimming: 4 bases; junction bases outside the gene matches: 6. The CDR3 nucleotides are TGTGCCAGCAGCCATAGAGGGACAGGGGGAAACACCATATATTTT. Amino acid sequence: CASSHRGTGGNTIYF. Supplemented by reference TRBV5-8 and TRBJ1-3, the full variable domain reads EAGVTQSPTHLIKTRGQQATLRCSPISGHTSVYWYQQALGLGLQFLLWYDEGEERNRGNFPPRFSGRQFPNYSSELNVNALELEDSALYLCASSHRGTGGNTIYFGEGSWLTVV.

This chain uses TRBV19 with TRBJ1-2; D remains unclear. V was clipped by 5 bases and J by 6 bases, with 10 bases between them. This CDR3 spans 12 amino acids. Germline V gene lookup returns CDR1 LNHDA and CDR2 SQIVND (reference sequence). The CDR3 sequence: CASSLCCDGYTF. Here the CDR3 DNA reads TGTGCCAGTAGTTTGTGTTGCGATGGCTACACCTTC.

This chain uses TRBV20-1 with TRBJ1-2; no clear D gene. The germline V gene has CDR1 DFQATT and CDR2 SNEGSKA (reference sequence). The CDR3 has 14 residues. The DNA for the CDR3 is TGCATTTCTAGAGTCGATGGGGTTGCCTATGGCTACACCTTC. It is translated as CISRVDGVAYGYTF.

CDR3 coding DNA: TGTGCCAGCAGCCCAACCAGCACAGCTAACACCGTTGAGCTGTTTTTT. Encoded protein: CASSPTSTANTVELFF. The rearrangement joins TRBV11-1 to TRBJ2-2, with no clear D. CDR3 length: 16 amino acids. Trimming stripped 5 bases from V and 11 bases from J, with 24 bases between. Germline V lookup: CDR1 SGHAT, CDR2 FQDESV (reference sequence).

This clone was found a few times. This may be a read error: a much more frequent sequence differs by one nucleotide. The chain carries TRBV10-2 and TRBJ1-6; the match to TRBD1 covers 8 bases. This CDR3 is built from 14 residues. V dropped 8 bases and J dropped 8; count of bases not matched to a gene: 8. Germline values: CDR1 WSHSY, CDR2 SAAADI. The CDR3 DNA follows: TGCGCCAGCCGACCGGGACAGGAAGATTCACCCCTCCACTTT. It specifies CASRPGQEDSPLHF.

This clone was counted many times. The chain employs TRBV3-1 and TRBJ2-7, with 8 nucleotides matching TRBD2. The CDR3 is 14 residues long. Losses at the gene ends were 4 bases for V and 2 bases for J; bases not matched to a gene: 4. Germline CDR1 reads LGHDT; CDR2 reads YNNKEL (reference sequence). CDR3 nucleotides: TGTGCCAGCAGCCGAGCGGGAGTGCCCTACGAGCAGTACTTC. Protein: CASSRAGVPYEQYF.

With respect to this clone: Given a much more abundant clone one base away, this may be a read error. The chain carries TRBV13 and TRBJ2-7, with TRBD2 matching 13 bases. CDR3 length equals 15 residues. CDR1 and CDR2 (germline): PRHDT, FYEKMQ (reference sequence). The CDR3 loop reads CAISMGLAGRYEQYF. For the CDR3, the DNA is TGTGCCATCAGCATGGGACTAGCGGGGAGATACGAGCAGTACTTC.

A few counts support this clone. The rearrangement joins TRBV20-1 to TRBJ2-7; TRBD1 is a possible D gene (5 bases). The V end was cut by 3 bases, the J end by 6 bases, with 9 bases between. The CDR3 sequence is 11 residues long. Germline CDR1 DFQATT, CDR2 SNEGSKA (reference sequence). The CDR3 loop is CSASPRAEQYF. CDR3 in DNA: TGCAGTGCTAGCCCCAGGGCCGAGCAGTACTTC.

The table lists this clone with many counts. V and J are TRBV19 and TRBJ2-2; TRBD1 matches 10 bases. Germline values: CDR1 LNHDA, CDR2 SQIVND (reference sequence). CDR3 size: 15 residues. V trimming: 6 bases; J trimming: 5 bases; junction bases outside the gene matches: 6. CDR3 DNA sequence: TGTGCCAGTAGAGGGACAGGGGTTGGAACCGGGGAGCTGTTTTTT. Amino acids: CASRGTGVGTGELFF.

This clone came up many times. The rearrangement joins TRBV11-2 to TRBJ1-2, with D possibly TRBD1 on 5 matching bases. CDR1 SGHAT and CDR2 FQNNGV come from the germline V gene. The CDR3 contains 17 residues. V lost 4 bases and J 6 bases, leaving 24 bases between the germline ends. Here the CDR3 reads CASSSTTTTGTRNGYTF. Written as DNA, the CDR3 is TGTGCCAGCAGCTCAACAACCACAACAGGAACAAGAAATGGCTACACCTTC.

The chain joins TRBV21-1 to TRBJ2-1; the D call in the table, TRBD1, was not verified against the DNA. TRBV21-1 is a listed pseudogene. The CDR3 length is 19 residues. In DNA form, the CDR3 reads TGTGCCAGCAGCTATCCGGGACAGAGATCAAAGAGGTACTACAATGAGCAGTTCTTC. Protein product: CASSYPGQRSKRYYNEQFF.

The CDR3 here is CASSLDPSGTYSYEQYF. Written as DNA, the CDR3 is TGTGCCAGCAGCTTAGACCCGAGCGGTACCTACTCCTACGAGCAGTACTTC. The J gene is TRBJ2-7, the V gene TRBV11-2; TRBD2 is a possible D gene (5 bases). V was clipped by 0 bases and J by 0 bases, with 15 bases between them. Germline-derived CDR1 and CDR2 are SGHAT and FQNNGV. The CDR3 sequence is 17 residues long.

This clone was picked up one time. This chain links TRBV7-3 with TRBJ1-5, with D tentatively TRBD1 (6 bases). Germline V gene sequence: CDR1 SGHTA, CDR2 FQGTGA. The CDR3 is 15 residues long. V lost 2 bases, J lost 6 bases, and 14 bases lay in between. CDR3 nucleotides: TGTGCCAGCAGCTTAGCTGGGGGCCGGAGTCAGCCCCAGCATTTT. It translates to CASSLAGGRSQPQHF. Drawing the rest from reference TRBV7-3 and TRBJ1-5, the complete variable domain is GAGVSQTPSNKVTEKGKYVELRCDPISGHTALYWYRQSLGQGPEFLIYFQGTGAADDSGLPNDRFFAVRPEGSVSTLKIQRTERGDSAVYLCASSLAGGRSQPQHFGDGTRLSIL.

By its share, this clone is large (0.1 to 1%). This chain connects TRBV15 to TRBJ2-1; D possibly corresponds to TRBD2 (6 bases). The CDR3 loop spans 16 amino acids. The germline gives CDR1 LNHNV, CDR2 YYDKDF (reference sequence). Trimming left V 2 bases short and J 3 bases short, with 14 bases between. The CDR3 spells CATSRKIGLIYNEQFF. CDR3 coding DNA: TGTGCCACCAGCAGAAAGATTGGACTAATCTACAATGAGCAGTTCTTC. Full variable domain (rest looked up from reference TRBV15 and TRBJ2-1): DAMVIQNPRYQVTQFGKPVTLSCSQTLNHNVMYWYQQKSSQAPKLLFHYYDKDFNNEADTPDNFQSRRPNTSFCFLDIRSPGLGDTAMYLCATSRKIGLIYNEQFFGPGTRLTVL.

The chain uses TRBV7-2 and TRBJ1-1; 10 nucleotides match TRBD1. The CDR3 extends over 15 amino acids. The J segment lost 0 bases and the V segment lost 6 bases, leaving 4 bases of the junction unmatched. Germline V CDR1 and CDR2: SGHTA, FQGNSA. CDR3 protein: CASRRQGAVNTEAFF. Written as DNA, the CDR3 is TGTGCCAGCAGAAGACAGGGGGCCGTGAACACTGAAGCTTTCTTT.

The chain joins TRBV30 to TRBJ1-2; 7 nucleotides match TRBD1. Losses at the gene ends were 3 bases for V and 4 bases for J; bases not matched to a gene: 8. This CDR3 is 14 amino acids long. Germline values: CDR1 GTSNPN, CDR2 SVGIG (reference sequence). The DNA of the CDR3 is TGTGCCTGGAGGCCGGGACAGCCAATCTATGGCTACACCTTC. Translated: CAWRPGQPIYGYTF.

This clone was seen ten or more times. V usage is TRBV2 and J usage is TRBJ2-1, with 8 nucleotides matching TRBD2. The CDR3 covers 12 residues. V shed 10 bases and J 6 bases; nucleotides not matched to a gene: 5. Germline assignment: CDR1 SNHLY and CDR2 FYNNEI. In DNA, the CDR3 is TGTGCCACAGTCGGGGGGGGCAATGAGCAGTTCTTC. It codes for CATVGGGNEQFF.